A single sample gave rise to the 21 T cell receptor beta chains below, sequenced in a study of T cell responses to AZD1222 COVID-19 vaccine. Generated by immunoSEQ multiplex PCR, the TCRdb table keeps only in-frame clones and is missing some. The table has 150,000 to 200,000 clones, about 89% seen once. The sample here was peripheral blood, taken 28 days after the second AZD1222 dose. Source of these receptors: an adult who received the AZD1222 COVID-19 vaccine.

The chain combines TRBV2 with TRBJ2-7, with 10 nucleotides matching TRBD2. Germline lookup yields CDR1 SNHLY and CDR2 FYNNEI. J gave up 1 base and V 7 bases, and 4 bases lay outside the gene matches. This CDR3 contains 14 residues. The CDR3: CASKGTSDSYEQYF. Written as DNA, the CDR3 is TGTGCCAGCAAGGGGACTAGCGATTCCTACGAGCAGTACTTC.

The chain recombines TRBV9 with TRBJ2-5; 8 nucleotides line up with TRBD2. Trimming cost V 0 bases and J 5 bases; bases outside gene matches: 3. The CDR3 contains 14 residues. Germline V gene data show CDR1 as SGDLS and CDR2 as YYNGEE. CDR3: CASSVGGRRETQYF. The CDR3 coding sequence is TGTGCCAGCAGCGTAGGCGGGAGGAGGGAGACCCAGTACTTC.

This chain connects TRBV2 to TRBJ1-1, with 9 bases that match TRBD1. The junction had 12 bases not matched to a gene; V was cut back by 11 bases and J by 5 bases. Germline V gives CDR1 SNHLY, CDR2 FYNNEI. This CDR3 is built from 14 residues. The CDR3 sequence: CAGRDRVIGTEAFF. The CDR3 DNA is TGTGCCGGCCGGGACAGGGTCATCGGAACTGAAGCTTTCTTT.

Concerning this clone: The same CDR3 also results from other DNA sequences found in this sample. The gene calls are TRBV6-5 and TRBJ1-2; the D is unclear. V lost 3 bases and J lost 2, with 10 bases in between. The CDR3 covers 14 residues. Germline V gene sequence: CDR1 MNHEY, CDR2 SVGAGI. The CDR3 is CASSYSGFNYGYTF. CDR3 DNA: TGTGCCAGCAGTTATTCGGGCTTCAACTATGGCTACACCTTC.

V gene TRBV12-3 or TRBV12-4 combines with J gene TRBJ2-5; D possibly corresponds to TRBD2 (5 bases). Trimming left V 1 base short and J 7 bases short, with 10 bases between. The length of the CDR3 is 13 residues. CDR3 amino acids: CASSLEVLATQYF. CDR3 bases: TGTGCCAGCAGTTTAGAAGTTCTAGCGACCCAGTACTTC.

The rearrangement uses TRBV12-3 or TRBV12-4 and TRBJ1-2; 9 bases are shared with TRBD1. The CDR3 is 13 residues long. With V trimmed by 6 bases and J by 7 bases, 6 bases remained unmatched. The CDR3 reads CASSLQGAVGYTF. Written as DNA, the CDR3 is TGTGCCAGCAGCCTACAGGGGGCGGTTGGCTACACCTTC.

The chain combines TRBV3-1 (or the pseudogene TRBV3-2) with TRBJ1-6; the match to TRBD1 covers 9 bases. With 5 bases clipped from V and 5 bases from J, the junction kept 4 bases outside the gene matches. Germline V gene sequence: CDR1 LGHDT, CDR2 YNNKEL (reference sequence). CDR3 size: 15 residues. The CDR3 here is CASSSRTGDNSPLHF. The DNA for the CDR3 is TGTGCCAGCAGCTCGAGGACAGGGGATAATTCACCCCTCCACTTT.

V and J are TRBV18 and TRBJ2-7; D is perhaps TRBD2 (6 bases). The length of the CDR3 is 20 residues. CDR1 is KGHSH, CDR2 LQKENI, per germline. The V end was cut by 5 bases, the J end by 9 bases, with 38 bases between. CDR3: CASSAQVSGTLPAAAKGQYF. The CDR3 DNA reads TGTGCCAGCTCAGCACAAGTATCCGGGACTTTGCCGGCCGCTGCTAAGGGGCAGTACTTC. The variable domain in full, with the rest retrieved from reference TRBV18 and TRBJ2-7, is NAGVMQNPRHLVRRRGQEARLRCSPMKGHSHVYWYRQLPEEGLKFMVYLQKENIIDESGMPKERFSAEFPKEGPSILRIQQVVRGDSAAYFCASSAQVSGTLPAAAKGQYFGPGTRLTVT.

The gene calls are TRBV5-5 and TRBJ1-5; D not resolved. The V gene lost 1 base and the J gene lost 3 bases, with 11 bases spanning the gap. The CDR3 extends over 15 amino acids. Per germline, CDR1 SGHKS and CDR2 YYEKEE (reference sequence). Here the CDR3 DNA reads TGTGCCAGCAGCTTGTTTGTCCAGTCCAATCAGCCCCAGCATTTT. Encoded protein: CASSLFVQSNQPQHF.

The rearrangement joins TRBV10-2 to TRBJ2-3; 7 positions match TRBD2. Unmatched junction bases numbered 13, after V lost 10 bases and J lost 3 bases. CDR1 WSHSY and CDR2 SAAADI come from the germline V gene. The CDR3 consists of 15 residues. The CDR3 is CATRGWGGDTDTQYF. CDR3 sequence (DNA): TGCGCCACCCGAGGATGGGGGGGGGATACAGATACGCAGTATTTT.

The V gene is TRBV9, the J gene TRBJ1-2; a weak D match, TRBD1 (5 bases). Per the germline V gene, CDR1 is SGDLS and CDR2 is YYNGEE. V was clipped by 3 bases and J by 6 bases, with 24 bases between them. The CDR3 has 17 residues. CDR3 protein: CASSAPRAKVLGHGYTF. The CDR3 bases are TGTGCCAGCAGCGCCCCCAGGGCAAAGGTTTTGGGGCATGGCTACACCTTC.

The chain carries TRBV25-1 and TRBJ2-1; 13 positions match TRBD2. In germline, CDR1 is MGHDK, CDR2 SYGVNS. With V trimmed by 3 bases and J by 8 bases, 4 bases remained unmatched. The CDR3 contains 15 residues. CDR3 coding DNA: TGTGCCAGCAGTGATGGACTAGCGGGGGTCCATGAGCAGTTCTTC. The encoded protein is CASSDGLAGVHEQFF. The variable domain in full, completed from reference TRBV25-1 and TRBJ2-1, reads EADIYQTPRYLVIGTGKKITLECSQTMGHDKMYWYQQDPGMELHLIHYSYGVNSTEKGDLSSESTVSRIRTEHFPLTLESARPSHTSQYLCASSDGLAGVHEQFFGPGTRLTVL.

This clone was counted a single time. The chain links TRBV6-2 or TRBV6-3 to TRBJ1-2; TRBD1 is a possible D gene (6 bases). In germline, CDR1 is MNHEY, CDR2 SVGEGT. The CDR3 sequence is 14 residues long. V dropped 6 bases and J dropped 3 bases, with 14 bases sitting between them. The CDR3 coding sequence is TGTGCCAGCAGCCCACCTCAGGGGTACTATGGCTACACCTTC. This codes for CASSPPQGYYGYTF.

In DNA, the CDR3 is TGCGCCAGCAGCTTGGCTAGCGGCTCATACCAAGAGACCCAGTACTTC. Its protein product is CASSLASGSYQETQYF. The V gene is TRBV5-1, the J gene TRBJ2-5; 7 nucleotides agree with TRBD2. Germline-derived CDR1 and CDR2 are SGHRS and YFSETQ. CDR3 length: 16 residues. Trimming removed 0 bases from V and 0 bases from J; junction bases left unmatched: 5. Complete variable domain (other parts from reference TRBV5-1 and TRBJ2-5): KAGVTQTPRYLIKTRGQQVTLSCSPISGHRSVSWYQQTPGQGLQFLFEYFSETQRNKGNFPGRFSGRQFSNSRSEMNVSTLELGDSALYLCASSLASGSYQETQYFGPGTRLLVL.

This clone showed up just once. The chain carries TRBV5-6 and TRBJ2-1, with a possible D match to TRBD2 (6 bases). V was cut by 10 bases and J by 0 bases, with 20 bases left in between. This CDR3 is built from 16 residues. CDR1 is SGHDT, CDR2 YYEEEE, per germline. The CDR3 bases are TGTGCCCTAACTTTACGGGGGTTCCACTCCTACAATGAGCAGTTCTTC. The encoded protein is CALTLRGFHSYNEQFF.

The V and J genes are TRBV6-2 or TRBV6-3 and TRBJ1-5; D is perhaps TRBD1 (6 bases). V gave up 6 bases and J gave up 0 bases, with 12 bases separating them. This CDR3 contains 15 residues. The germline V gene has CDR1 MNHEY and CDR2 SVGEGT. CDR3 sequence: CASSLQGFSNQPQHF. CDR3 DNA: TGTGCCAGCAGCCTACAGGGTTTTAGCAATCAGCCCCAGCATTTT.

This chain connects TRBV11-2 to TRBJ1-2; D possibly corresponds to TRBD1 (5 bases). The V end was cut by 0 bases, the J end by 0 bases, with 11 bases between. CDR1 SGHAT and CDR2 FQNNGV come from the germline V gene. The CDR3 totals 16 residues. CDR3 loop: CASSLERDGANYGYTF. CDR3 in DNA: TGTGCCAGCAGCTTAGAGCGGGACGGGGCTAACTATGGCTACACCTTC.

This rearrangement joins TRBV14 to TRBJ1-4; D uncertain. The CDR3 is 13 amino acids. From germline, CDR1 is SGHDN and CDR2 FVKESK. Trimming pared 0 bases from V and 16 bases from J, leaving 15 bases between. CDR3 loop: CASSQDATGPAFF. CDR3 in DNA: TGTGCCAGCAGCCAAGATGCGACCGGGCCTGCGTTTTTT.

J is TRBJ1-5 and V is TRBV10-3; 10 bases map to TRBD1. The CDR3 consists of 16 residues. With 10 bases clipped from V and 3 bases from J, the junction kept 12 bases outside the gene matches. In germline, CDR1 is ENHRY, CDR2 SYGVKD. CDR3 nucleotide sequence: TGTGCCACCCGTTCAGGGGACAGGGGTAACAATCAGCCCCAGCATTTT. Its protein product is CATRSGDRGNNQPQHF.

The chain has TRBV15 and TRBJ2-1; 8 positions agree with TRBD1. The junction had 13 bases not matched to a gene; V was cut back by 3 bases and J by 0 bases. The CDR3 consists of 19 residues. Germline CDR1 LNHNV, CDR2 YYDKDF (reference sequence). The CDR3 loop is CATSSQAGQAPSSYNEQFF. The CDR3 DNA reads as TGTGCCACCAGCAGTCAGGCGGGACAGGCTCCGAGCTCCTACAATGAGCAGTTCTTC.

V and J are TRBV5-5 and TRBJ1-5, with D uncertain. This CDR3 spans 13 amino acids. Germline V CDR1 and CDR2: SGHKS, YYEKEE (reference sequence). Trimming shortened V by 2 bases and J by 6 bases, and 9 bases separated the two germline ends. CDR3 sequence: CASSFSLGQPQHF. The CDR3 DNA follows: TGTGCCAGCAGCTTTAGTCTTGGTCAGCCCCAGCATTTT. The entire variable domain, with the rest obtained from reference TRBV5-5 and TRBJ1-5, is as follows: DAGVTQSPTHLIKTRGQQVTLRCSPISGHKSVSWYQQVLGQGPQFIFQYYEKEERGRGNFPDRFSARQFPNYSSELNVNALLLGDSALYLCASSFSLGQPQHFGDGTRLSIL.